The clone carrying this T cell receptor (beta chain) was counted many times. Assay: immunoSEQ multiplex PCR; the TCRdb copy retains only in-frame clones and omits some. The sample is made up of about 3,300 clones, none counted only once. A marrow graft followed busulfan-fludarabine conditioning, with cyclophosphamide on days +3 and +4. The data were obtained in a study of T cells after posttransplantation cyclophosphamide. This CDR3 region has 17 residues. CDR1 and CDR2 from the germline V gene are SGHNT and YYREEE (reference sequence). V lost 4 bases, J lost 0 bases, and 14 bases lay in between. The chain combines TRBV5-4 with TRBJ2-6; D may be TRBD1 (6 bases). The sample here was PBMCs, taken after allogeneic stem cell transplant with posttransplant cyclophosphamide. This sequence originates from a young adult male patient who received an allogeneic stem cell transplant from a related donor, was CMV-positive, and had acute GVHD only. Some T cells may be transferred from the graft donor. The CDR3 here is CASSGTQGFSGANVLTF. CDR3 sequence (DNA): TGTGCCAGCAGCGGTACACAGGGATTCTCTGGGGCCAACGTCCTGACTTTC.